This T cell receptor (beta chain) was observed in a study of T cell repertoires in cytomegalovirus infection. The overall study: Researchers turned to recently identified HLA-C-restricted CMV epitopes as well as well-studied HLA-B-restricted ones. Public signatures in TCR beta pointed to CMV infection and matching HLA type. Study observations and caveats: Cumulative public TCR beta family frequency identified carriers of CMV plus the relevant HLA.

The CDR3 consists of 13 residues. The V and J ends lost 11 bases and 2 bases respectively, with 13 bases between them. CDR1 SGHVS and CDR2 FNYEAQ come from the germline V gene. This clonotype was seen many times. Antigen unknown. Via MiXCR, TCRdb re-called the reads, giving one row per CDR3 protein. Of some 920,000 distinct CDR3 sequences listed, around 31% were seen once; the top ten hold over 12%. The TCR sequence derives from a human donor in good health (CMV status not recorded). Some clones in this sample may be carry-over from other donors' samples. Specimen: cultured CD8+ T cells from PBMCs, collected from culture after CMV antigen stimulation. J is TRBJ2-1 and V is TRBV7-6; D ambiguous. For the CDR3, the DNA is TGTGCCTCCCTAAGTAGCCCCTACAATGAGCAGTTCTTC. Amino acids: CASLSSPYNEQFF.